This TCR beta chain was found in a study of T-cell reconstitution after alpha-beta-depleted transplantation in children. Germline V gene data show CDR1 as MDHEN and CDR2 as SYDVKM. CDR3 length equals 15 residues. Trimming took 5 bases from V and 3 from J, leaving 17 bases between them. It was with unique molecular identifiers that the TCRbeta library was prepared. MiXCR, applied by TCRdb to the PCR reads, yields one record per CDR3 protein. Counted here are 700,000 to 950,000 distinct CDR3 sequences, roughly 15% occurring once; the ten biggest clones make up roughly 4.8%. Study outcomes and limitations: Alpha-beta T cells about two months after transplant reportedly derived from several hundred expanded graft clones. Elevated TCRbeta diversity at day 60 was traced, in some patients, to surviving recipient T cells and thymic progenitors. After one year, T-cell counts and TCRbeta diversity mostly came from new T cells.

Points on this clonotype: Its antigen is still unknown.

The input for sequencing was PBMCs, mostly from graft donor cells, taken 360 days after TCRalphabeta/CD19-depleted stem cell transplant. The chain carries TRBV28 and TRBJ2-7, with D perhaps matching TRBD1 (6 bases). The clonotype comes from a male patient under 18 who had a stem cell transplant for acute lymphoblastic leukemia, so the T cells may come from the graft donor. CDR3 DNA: TGTGCCAGCAGTCCGTACAGGGTGGGGGACTACGAGCAGTACTTC. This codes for CASSPYRVGDYEQYF.